These 5 T cell receptor beta chains were sequenced from one sample in a study of synovial regulatory T cells in juvenile arthritis. Method: immunoSEQ multiplex PCR; TCRdb's copy keeps in-frame clones and lacks some. With some 10,000 clones in the sample, the ten largest clones hold approximately 0.66%. Material for sequencing was Treg cells from blood. Subset described: remaining (HLA-DR-negative) circulating blood Treg cells. Receptors were obtained from a donor younger than 30 with juvenile idiopathic arthritis.

The rearrangement links TRBV5-1 to TRBJ1-6; TCRdb lists TRBD1, though no DNA is available to test this call. The CDR3 has 14 residues. A DNA sequence was not provided. From germline, CDR1 is SGHRS and CDR2 YFSETQ. The CDR3 sequence: CASRDRGINSPLHF.

CDR3 sequence reads: CASLIGAPQKNGYTF. The V gene is TRBV2, the J gene TRBJ1-2. CDR1 SNHLY and CDR2 FYNNEI come from the germline V gene. The CDR3 consists of 15 residues. The record lacks a DNA sequence.

This chain's CDR3 is CATSRVIGGTGELFF. This sequence joins TRBV15 and TRBJ2-2; TCRdb designates TRBD2, a call that cannot be tested without DNA. CDR1 is LNHNV and CDR2 is YYDKDF in the germline V gene (reference sequence). The length of the CDR3 is 15 residues. DNA is not recorded here.

The chain recombines TRBV5-1 with TRBJ2-1. The CDR3 runs 15 residues. No nucleotide data were recorded. Germline CDR1 SGHRS, CDR2 YFSETQ. This CDR3 is CASSLVARTYNEQFF.

This chain links TRBV28 with TRBJ1-2. This CDR3 comprises 11 residues. No DNA was logged. The germline gives CDR1 MDHEN, CDR2 SYDVKM. The CDR3 reads CASRQDGGYTF.